In its sample, the clone carrying this T cell receptor beta chain was seen a few times. Its antigen is as yet unknown. Expressed TCRB transcripts were sequenced because the entire RNA isolate underwent reverse transcription. The repertoire was sequenced with immunoSEQ multiplex PCR; TCRdb's copy has only in-frame clones and lacks some. Of about 650,000 clones listed, roughly 12% are singletons. Germline V gives CDR1 SGHTS, CDR2 YDEGEE. V gave up 3 bases and J gave up 2 bases; unmatched junction bases: 1. CDR3 length: 13 amino acids. The record originates from a study of beta chain features in type 1 diabetes. Study-wide points: Moderate yet significant TCRB CDR3 shortening was seen in Type 1 diabetes patients in all four CD4+ subsets. PCR could preferentially amplify shorter templates, alike in patients and controls.

Sequencing used naive CD4+ T cells from blood. This clonotype originated in a man younger than 40 with type 1 diabetes. The chain has TRBV5-8 and TRBJ2-5; TRBD1 aligns across 7 bases. The CDR3 nucleotides are TGTGCCAGCAGCTGGGACAGACAAGAGACCCAGTACTTC. It codes for CASSWDRQETQYF.